A single T cell receptor beta chain is shown here with its context. Its antigen target is currently unknown. Sequencing was performed on donors who were patients with carbamazepine-induced Stevens-Johnson syndrome or toxic epidermal necrolysis (CBZ-SJS/TEN). The peripheral blood repertoires were taken from CBZ-SJS/TEN patients of two origins, about 5 Han Chinese and about 6 European. To search for drug-specific clonotypes, the T cell receptor repertoires of patients with drug-induced severe cutaneous adverse reactions were profiled by next-generation sequencing. The RNA source was either peripheral blood mononuclear cells or blister cells from skin lesions. The source of the sample is a study of T cells in severe cutaneous drug reactions (dated 2019 in TCRdb). For context, the study as a whole: Patients were recruited between about 2011 and 2019 from Taiwan, Thailand and a European registry network. Only patients with a probable or definite SJS/TEN or DRESS diagnosis by RegiSCAR criteria were enrolled. The culprit drug was assigned using the Naranjo algorithm and the ALDEN drug causality algorithm. Biological samples, such as blister fluids/cells and PBMC, were collected from patients during the acute or recovery stage. The study combined bulk TCR sequencing with single-cell sequencing, quantitative PCR validation, functional assays and transgenic mouse experiments. To build the libraries, iRepertoire multiplex PCR was used, and the authors pointed to a comparison in which iRepertoire and 5' RACE methods, with or without UMI, captured abundant clonotypes similarly. Overall study outcomes, separate from this receptor: The authors stated that further study is still needed to find out whether the public TCR applies more generally to SJS/TEN caused by other drugs. Although undetectable or scarce in tolerant-control and healthy-donor PBMC, a public TCRbeta CDR3 was found in all seven CBZ-SJS/TEN blister samples, at a mean of approximately 14%. CBZ-SJS/TEN patients showed strongly increased TRBV12-4 usage, with an average of approximately 30% in blister cells and around 5% in PBMC.

For both bulk and single-cell sequencing, libraries were prepared with the iRepertoire multiplex PCR system using TCR subtype-specific primers. Multiplex PCR with primers aimed at the V, D and J gene regions produced the bulk TCR beta libraries. Roughly 95-500 ng of RNA per sample served as input for bulk TCR library preparation. An Illumina MiSeq was used to sequence the bulk TCR beta amplicons. The paper's data handling went like this. Quality control steps removed sample misassignments and low-quality sequencing reads. The amino acids lying between the V-gene Y[YFLI]C motif and the J-segment [FW]GXGT motif were defined as CDR3. TRBV and TRBJ gene assignments and CDR3 clonotypes followed the IMGT database. For each sample, TRBV expression was normalized against the mean for the same gene in PBMC from around 45 healthy donors. Each entry corresponds to one CDR3 protein sequence from reads that TCRdb reprocessed, and DNA is not given. TCRdb, not the original authors, processed these V and J calls. The table kept for this sample lists around 1,200 distinct CDR3 sequences. The ten largest clones add up to about 24% of the sample.

The CDR3 goes from the cysteine to the phenylalanine over 14 residues. Only the protein is available. According to the germline V gene, CDR1 reads SNHLY and CDR2 reads FYNNEI. The clonotype was recovered from a human donor with a severe cutaneous adverse drug reaction. Material for sequencing was PBMCs. The rearrangement joined TRBV2 to TRBJ2-7; TCRdb picks TRBD2, but there is no DNA to check that call. Here the CDR3 is given as CASRNSGTTYEQYF.